Below are 10 T cell receptor beta chains sequenced from a single sample in a study of T cell responses to AZD1222 COVID-19 vaccine. Here immunoSEQ multiplex PCR was the method, and the copy in TCRdb shows in-frame clones only, minus some. This table has 120,000 to 150,000 clones, less than 95% appearing once. Sequenced here: peripheral blood, sampled on day 0 of AZD1222 vaccination. The receptors shown here come from an adult in good health.

The chain carries TRBV12-3 or TRBV12-4 and TRBJ2-2, with D unclear. The V gene lost 6 bases and the J gene lost 1 base, with 0 bases spanning the gap. This CDR3 region has 11 residues. CDR3 DNA: TGTGCCAGCAGGAACACCGGGGAGCTGTTTTTT. It translates to CASRNTGELFF.

This clone was detected only once. The V gene is TRBV5-1, the J gene TRBJ1-1; TRBD1 is a possible D gene (5 bases). V lost 4 bases, J lost 4 bases, and 17 bases lay in between. Germline V gives CDR1 SGHRS, CDR2 YFSETQ. The CDR3 extends over 15 amino acids. The CDR3 nucleotides read TGCGCCAGCAGCGCTGTAGGTAGGGGTGTCACTGAAGCTTTCTTT. Translated, it gives CASSAVGRGVTEAFF.

The chain is built from TRBV7-2 and TRBJ1-2; D is perhaps TRBD1 (6 bases). Germline lookup yields CDR1 SGHTA and CDR2 FQGNSA. V lost 2 bases and J lost 6, with 16 bases in between. The CDR3 extends over 15 amino acids. DNA for the CDR3: TGTGCCAGCAGCTTACTACAGGGTTCTTTTAATGGCTACACCTTC. Its protein is CASSLLQGSFNGYTF.

The chain employs TRBV18 and TRBJ1-2; no clear D gene. The germline CDR1 and CDR2 sequences are KGHSH and LQKENI. The CDR3 consists of 12 residues. V was clipped by 2 bases and J by 8 bases, with 9 bases between them. CDR3 sequence (DNA): TGTGCCAGCTCACCAGATACGGTCGGCTACACCTTC. Its protein is CASSPDTVGYTF.

The V call is TRBV7-8, the J call TRBJ2-1, with a tentative D call TRBD2 (5 bases). The V end was cut by 1 base, the J end by 7 bases, with 11 bases between. This CDR3 spans 14 amino acids. CDR1 is SGHVS and CDR2 is FQNEAQ in the germline V gene. The CDR3 DNA follows: TGTGCCAGCAGCTTAGAGCGGCCCGGGAATGAGCAGTTCTTC. Protein sequence: CASSLERPGNEQFF.

This chain connects TRBV7-9 to TRBJ2-1; D remains ambiguous. Trimming removed 4 bases from V and 2 bases from J, with 15 bases in between. In germline, CDR1 is SEHNR, CDR2 FQNEAQ (reference sequence). CDR3 length: 16 amino acids. For the CDR3, the DNA is TGTGCCAGCAGCTCCTCGGACCTTACAGCCTACAATGAGCAGTTCTTC. This sequence encodes CASSSSDLTAYNEQFF.

This sequence joins TRBV19 and TRBJ2-1; TRBD2 matches at 15 bases. CDR1 LNHDA and CDR2 SQIVND come from the germline V gene (reference sequence). V gave up 4 bases and J gave up 1 base; unmatched junction bases: 5. There are 18 residues in the CDR3. This chain's CDR3 is CASSKRTSGRVSYNEQFF. The CDR3 DNA follows: TGTGCCAGTAGTAAACGGACTAGCGGGAGGGTTTCCTACAATGAGCAGTTCTTC.

The rearrangement links TRBV12-5 to TRBJ1-4; unclear D gene. The CDR3 has 14 amino acids. V lost 4 bases and J 4 bases, leaving 10 bases between the germline ends. Germline CDR1 is LGHNT and CDR2 is FRNRAP. CDR3 in amino acids: CASGSTDSNEKLFF. The CDR3 nucleotides are TGTGCTAGTGGTTCGACGGATAGTAATGAAAAACTGTTTTTT.

The CDR3 sequence: CASSPLLLAGLNTGELFF. As DNA, the CDR3 is TGTGCCAGCAGTCCCCTCCTACTAGCGGGCCTGAACACCGGGGAGCTGTTTTTT. This chain links TRBV27 with TRBJ2-2; 9 positions agree with TRBD2. Germline V lookup: CDR1 MNHEY, CDR2 SMNVEV (reference sequence). The V segment lost 5 bases and the J segment 1 base; nucleotides outside the gene matches: 11. The CDR3 has 18 residues.

This sequence joins TRBV7-9 and TRBJ1-2; no clear D gene. Germline lookup yields CDR1 SEHNR and CDR2 FQNEAQ (reference sequence). The CDR3 is made up of 12 amino acids. With 1 base removed from V and 6 bases from J, the gap between germline ends came to 6 bases. Here the CDR3 DNA reads TGTGCCAGCAGCTTAGAGTGGGATGGCTACACCTTC. Its protein product is CASSLEWDGYTF.